One and the same sample provided the 29 T cell receptor beta chains below, sequenced in a study of blood T cell repertoires in COVID-19. Profiled with immunoSEQ multiplex PCR; TCRdb holds only in-frame clones, not every one. The table lists some 190,000 clones, around nine tenths of them singletons, with approximately 5.6% in the top ten. Sequences were obtained from peripheral blood. Source of these receptors: a woman between 40 and 55 years old who had recovered from COVID-19.

The chain couples TRBV6-1 to TRBJ2-2, with TRBD2 identical over 15 bases. J lost 2 bases, V lost 2 bases, and 9 bases had no gene match. This CDR3 contains 20 residues. Germline lookup yields CDR1 MNHNS and CDR2 SASEGT. Here the CDR3 DNA reads TGTGCCAGCAGTGAACCCCTGGGACTAGCGGGAGGCCTTAACACCGGGGAGCTGTTTTTT. As protein: CASSEPLGLAGGLNTGELFF.

The chain has TRBV4-1 and TRBJ1-2; 7 bases match TRBD1. CDR1 and CDR2 from the germline V gene are MGHRA and YSYEKL. V trimming: 4 bases; J trimming: 2 bases; junction bases outside the gene matches: 10. CDR3 length: 16 amino acids. CDR3 region: CASSPSPTGQNYGYTF. Here the CDR3 DNA reads TGCGCCAGCAGCCCCTCTCCAACGGGACAGAACTATGGCTACACCTTC.

The rearrangement joins TRBV18 to TRBJ2-3, with 12 nucleotides matching TRBD1. The trim removed 6 bases at V and 5 bases at J, leaving 9 bases unmatched. From germline, CDR1 is KGHSH and CDR2 LQKENI. There are 16 residues in the CDR3. The DNA of the CDR3 is TGTGCCAGCTCCCGGGGACAGGGGGCAGTTCAAGATACGCAGTATTTT. Residues: CASSRGQGAVQDTQYF.

The rearrangement links TRBV30 to TRBJ1-2, with D possibly matching TRBD1 (5 bases). The ends were cut back, 3 bases at V and 0 bases at J, with 8 bases in the middle. Germline-derived CDR1 and CDR2 are GTSNPN and SVGIG (reference sequence). The CDR3 length is 13 residues. The CDR3, as DNA: TGTGCCTGGAGCTTGACAGCTAACTATGGCTACACCTTC. Translation: CAWSLTANYGYTF.

The chain is built from TRBV6-5 and TRBJ2-2, with 9 bases fitting TRBD1. J lost 0 bases, V lost 6 bases, and 2 bases had no gene match. Germline loops: CDR1 MNHEY, CDR2 SVGAGI. This CDR3 spans 15 amino acids. The DNA of the CDR3 is TGTGCCAGCAGGGGGGACAGGGCGAACACCGGGGAGCTGTTTTTT. It codes for CASRGDRANTGELFF.

This chain joins TRBV11-2 and TRBJ2-1, with 10 positions matching TRBD2. In germline, CDR1 is SGHAT, CDR2 FQNNGV. There are 17 residues in the CDR3. Unmatched junction bases numbered 5, after V lost 1 base and J lost 2 bases. This CDR3 reads CASSLGTLAGPYNEQFF. CDR3 coding DNA: TGTGCCAGCAGCTTAGGGACACTAGCGGGACCCTACAATGAGCAGTTCTTC.

The rearrangement uses TRBV28 and TRBJ1-5; D may be TRBD1 (5 bases). Germline V gene sequence: CDR1 MDHEN, CDR2 SYDVKM. The V end lost 7 bases, the J end lost 1 base, and 14 bases lay between the germline ends. This CDR3 region has 15 residues. The CDR3 sequence: CASTSGGVSNQPQHF. CDR3 nucleotide sequence: TGTGCCAGCACCTCGGGGGGTGTCAGCAATCAGCCCCAGCATTTT.

The chain has TRBV5-1 and TRBJ2-1, with a weak D call TRBD2 (6 bases). The V end lost 0 bases, the J end lost 9 bases, and 10 bases lay between the germline ends. The CDR3 covers 13 residues. Per the germline V gene, CDR1 is SGHRS and CDR2 is YFSETQ. For the CDR3, the DNA is TGCGCCAGCAGCTTGGAGGCGGGACGTGAGCAGTTCTTC. Amino acids: CASSLEAGREQFF.

This clone was seen only once. The V and J genes are TRBV28 and TRBJ2-7, with TRBD1 matching 7 bases. The V and J ends lost 5 bases and 4 bases, in that order; junction bases with no gene match: 11. The CDR3 spans 15 residues. Looked up from germline, CDR1 is MDHEN and CDR2 is SYDVKM. The CDR3 sequence: CASSNDRVGVYEQYF. DNA of the CDR3: TGTGCCAGCAGTAATGACAGGGTTGGGGTGTACGAGCAGTACTTC.

The chain joins TRBV27 to TRBJ2-7, with 8 bases identical to TRBD1. The CDR3 extends over 13 amino acids. The trim removed 4 bases at V and 5 bases at J, leaving 4 bases unmatched. The germline V gene encodes CDR1 MNHEY and CDR2 SMNVEV (reference sequence). DNA of the CDR3: TGTGCCAGCAGTTCTGACAGGGGAGACGAGCAGTACTTC. The encoded protein is CASSSDRGDEQYF.

The chain joins TRBV27 to TRBJ2-1; 8 positions agree with TRBD2. The CDR3 runs to 13 residues. The germline CDR1 and CDR2 sequences are MNHEY and SMNVEV (reference sequence). The V and J ends lost 2 bases and 8 bases, in that order; junction bases with no gene match: 2. The CDR3 bases are TGTGCCAGCAGTTTACCAGCGGGGGATGAGCAGTTCTTC. Amino acid sequence: CASSLPAGDEQFF.

The chain has TRBV5-8 and TRBJ2-1; TRBD1 matches 8 bases. Germline V lookup: CDR1 SGHTS, CDR2 YDEGEE. The CDR3 spans 15 residues. V lost 2 bases and J lost 5; bases outside the gene matches: 6. This CDR3 reads CASSFRGQGHNEQFF. The CDR3 DNA reads as TGTGCCAGCAGCTTTCGTGGACAGGGACACAATGAGCAGTTCTTC.

The chain links TRBV5-4 to TRBJ2-5; tentative D call: TRBD2 (6 bases). This CDR3 comprises 15 residues. CDR1 and CDR2 from the germline V gene are SGHNT and YYREEE (reference sequence). Trimming left V 5 bases short and J 2 bases short, with 16 bases between. This CDR3 is CASSGGGTFQETQYF. CDR3 in DNA: TGTGCCAGCAGTGGAGGCGGGACTTTTCAAGAGACCCAGTACTTC.

V is TRBV27 and J is TRBJ2-1; the D is unclear. The V gene's germline CDR1 is MNHEY and CDR2 SMNVEV (reference sequence). V was trimmed by 5 bases and J by 1 base, leaving 12 bases between them. The CDR3 is 15 amino acids. In DNA form, the CDR3 reads TGTGCCAGCAGTCCCCAGGTAGATTCCTACAATGAGCAGTTCTTC. Translating gives CASSPQVDSYNEQFF.

This rearrangement joins TRBV5-4 to TRBJ1-1; D is perhaps TRBD1 (6 bases). V was clipped by 0 bases and J by 5 bases, with 17 bases between them. Looked up from germline, CDR1 is SGHNT and CDR2 is YYREEE (reference sequence). The length of the CDR3 is 16 residues. CDR3: CASSLGGRGSSTEAFF. CDR3 DNA: TGTGCCAGCAGCTTGGGGGGCAGGGGATCGAGTACTGAAGCTTTCTTT.

For the CDR3, the DNA is TGTGCCATCAGTGGGATTAGCGGGAGCTCCTACGAGCAGTACTTC. Amino acids: CAISGISGSSYEQYF. The V and J genes are TRBV10-3 and TRBJ2-7, with 9 bases fitting TRBD2. The CDR3 contains 15 residues. Germline-derived CDR1 and CDR2 are ENHRY and SYGVKD. With V trimmed by 4 bases and J by 0 bases, 4 bases remained unmatched.

The CDR3, as DNA: TGTGCCAGCAGCGGGAGGCCTAGCGGGCAACCTCTTGATGAGCAGTTCTTC. Translating it yields CASSGRPSGQPLDEQFF. The V call is TRBV5-4, the J call TRBJ2-1, with 8 bases fitting TRBD2. This CDR3 has 17 residues. Germline V gene data show CDR1 as SGHNT and CDR2 as YYREEE (reference sequence). J gave up 8 bases and V 4 bases, and 17 bases lay outside the gene matches.

This clone was picked up a small number of times. The rearrangement uses TRBV27 and TRBJ2-1, with D possibly matching TRBD1 (5 bases). Germline V gene lookup returns CDR1 MNHEY and CDR2 SMNVEV (reference sequence). The CDR3 totals 17 residues. V lost 3 bases and J 7 bases, leaving 22 bases between the germline ends. The CDR3 reads CASSLVGGAVGFNEQFF. The CDR3 nucleotides read TGTGCCAGCAGTTTGGTAGGTGGGGCGGTAGGGTTTAATGAGCAGTTCTTC.

The rearrangement uses TRBV10-3 and TRBJ2-5, with a tentative D call TRBD1 (6 bases). The CDR3 is 14 amino acids. Trimming cost V 4 bases and J 1 base, with 10 bases left between them. Germline V lookup: CDR1 ENHRY, CDR2 SYGVKD. The CDR3 sequence is CAISVGGTQETQYF. CDR3 DNA: TGTGCCATCAGTGTTGGGGGCACCCAAGAGACCCAGTACTTC.

This clone has only a few counts. V gene TRBV18 combines with J gene TRBJ2-5; a weak D match, TRBD2 (7 bases). The germline gives CDR1 KGHSH, CDR2 LQKENI. The CDR3 totals 15 residues. The V gene lost 2 bases and the J gene lost 5 bases, with 15 bases spanning the gap. CDR3 sequence: CASSPGGGRLETQYF. Written as DNA, the CDR3 is TGTGCCAGCTCACCAGGGGGGGGGCGATTGGAGACCCAGTACTTC.

This rearrangement joins TRBV5-1 to TRBJ1-1; 9 bases line up with TRBD1. The germline gives CDR1 SGHRS, CDR2 YFSETQ. The CDR3 contains 14 residues. Losses at the gene ends were 4 bases for V and 4 bases for J; bases not matched to a gene: 5. The DNA of the CDR3 is TGCGCCAGCAGCAAGGGACAGGGTTTCACTGAAGCTTTCTTT. This translates into CASSKGQGFTEAFF.

This chain connects TRBV2 to TRBJ2-7; 7 bases agree with TRBD1. Germline V gives CDR1 SNHLY, CDR2 FYNNEI. CDR3 length equals 13 residues. The ends lost 6 bases at V and 6 bases at J; junction bases unmatched: 8. The CDR3 coding sequence is TGTGCCAGCAGGCGACAGGGAGATGGCGAGCAGTACTTC. This gives the protein CASRRQGDGEQYF.

The chain combines TRBV27 with TRBJ2-5; 11 positions agree with TRBD1. Losses at the gene ends were 6 bases for V and 5 bases for J; bases not matched to a gene: 14. The CDR3 length is 17 residues. Germline values: CDR1 MNHEY, CDR2 SMNVEV (reference sequence). The CDR3 sequence: CASSPDRGLTVGETQYF. The CDR3, as DNA: TGTGCCAGCAGCCCGGACAGGGGGCTTACGGTAGGGGAGACCCAGTACTTC.

The CDR3 is CASSLGLAGYYEQYF. The CDR3 coding sequence is TGTGCCAGCAGCTTGGGACTAGCGGGATACTACGAGCAGTACTTC. The rearrangement uses TRBV5-4 and TRBJ2-7; 11 bases line up with TRBD2. This CDR3 comprises 15 residues. V gave up 0 bases and J gave up 3 bases; unmatched junction bases: 2. CDR1 and CDR2 from the germline V gene are SGHNT and YYREEE (reference sequence).

Details on this clone: This sample includes further DNA sequences coding for the same CDR3. The chain combines TRBV5-1 with TRBJ2-2, with 9 bases lining up with TRBD2. The CDR3 consists of 15 residues. The ends lost 3 bases at V and 5 bases at J; junction bases unmatched: 5. Germline loops: CDR1 SGHRS, CDR2 YFSETQ. This chain's CDR3 is CASSSQTSGTGELFF. Written as DNA, the CDR3 is TGCGCCAGCAGCTCACAAACTAGCGGGACCGGGGAGCTGTTTTTT.

The J gene is TRBJ2-1, the V gene TRBV11-1, with TRBD1 identical over 7 bases. In germline, CDR1 is SGHAT, CDR2 FQDESV (reference sequence). This CDR3 comprises 15 residues. Trimming at V came to 3 bases and at J to 1 base, leaving 3 bases not matched to a gene. The CDR3 loop reads CASSFLTGSYNEQFF. The DNA for the CDR3 is TGTGCCAGCAGCTTTTTGACAGGGTCCTACAATGAGCAGTTCTTC.

The chain carries TRBV28 and TRBJ1-5; D is unresolved. The germline CDR1 and CDR2 sequences are MDHEN and SYDVKM. The V and J ends lost 0 bases and 3 bases respectively, with 6 bases between them. The length of the CDR3 is 14 residues. CDR3 coding DNA: TGTGCCAGCAGTTTATGGGACTTCAATCAGCCCCAGCATTTT. It codes for CASSLWDFNQPQHF.

The chain couples TRBV27 to TRBJ1-6; D might be TRBD1 (5 bases). The germline V gene encodes CDR1 MNHEY and CDR2 SMNVEV (reference sequence). V was shortened by 4 bases and J by 10 bases, with 11 bases between the two germline ends. The CDR3 has 13 amino acids. The CDR3 nucleotides are TGTGCCAGCAGTTCTTTGACAGAGTCACCCCTCCACTTT. Its translation is CASSSLTESPLHF.

The chain recombines TRBV6-2 or TRBV6-3 with TRBJ1-3, with a weak D call TRBD1 (5 bases). The CDR3 has 12 amino acids. From germline, CDR1 is MNHEY and CDR2 SVGEGT. V lost 4 bases and J 10 bases, leaving 11 bases between the germline ends. CDR3 nucleotides: TGTGCCAGCAGTTTCGAAGGGGCAACCATATATTTT. Its translation: CASSFEGATIYF.